Presented here are 5 T cell receptor beta chains from one specimen sequenced in a study of Tregs in tolerant kidney transplant recipients. Method: immunoSEQ multiplex PCR; TCRdb's copy keeps in-frame clones and lacks some. The sample's table shows roughly 32,000 clones. Sequences were derived from CD8+ T cells from blood, sampled before the transplant. Receptors originate from a human donor who received a combined kidney and bone marrow transplant.

As to this clone: The sequenced fragment ends 3 residues before the CDR3 boundary, so the rest is inferred from the germline J gene. The chain has TRBV6-2 or TRBV6-3 and TRBJ1-2, with TRBD1 matching over 7 bases. There are 13 residues in the CDR3. CDR1 and CDR2 (germline): MNHEY, SVGEGT. The V gene end was trimmed by 4 bases and the J gene end by 2 bases; junction bases not matched to a gene: 1. The CDR3 is CASSSTGNYGYTF. CDR3 bases read: TGTGCCAGCAGTTCGACAGGGAACTATGGC.

Remarks on this clone: The read is 3 residues too short to cover the CDR3 end, so that end is filled in from the germline J gene. The chain links TRBV9 to TRBJ2-6; 7 bases align to TRBD1. Germline V lookup: CDR1 SGDLS, CDR2 YYNGEE. This CDR3 has 16 residues. Unmatched junction bases numbered 1, after V lost 1 base and J lost 0 bases. CDR3 DNA (partial): TGTGCCAGCAGCGTATCAGGGGGCTCTGGGGCCAACGTC. The encoded protein is CASSVSGGSGANV. The entire CDR3 protein reads CASSVSGGSGANVLTF.

With respect to this clone: The read halts 3 residues ahead of the CDR3 end, with the missing end drawn from the germline J gene. This sequence joins TRBV5-5 and TRBJ1-2; D perhaps matches TRBD1 (6 bases). The CDR3 is 14 residues long. V lost 4 bases, J lost 0 bases, and 10 bases lay in between. Germline V gene sequence: CDR1 SGHKS, CDR2 YYEKEE (reference sequence). The CDR3 region is CASSPGTTNYGYTF. The CDR3 bases that were read are TGTGCCAGCAGCCCAGGGACAACTAACTATGGC.

In the case of this clone: From the germline J gene comes the end of the CDR3, since the read stops 3 residues before it. V and J are TRBV7-9 and TRBJ1-6, with D hard to call. Looked up from germline, CDR1 is SEHNR and CDR2 is FQNEAQ (reference sequence). This CDR3 contains 13 residues. Trimming shortened V by 5 bases and J by 4 bases, and 6 bases separated the two germline ends. CDR3 DNA (partial): TGTGCCAGCAGCCCGGGGTATAATTCACCC. It yields the protein CASSPGYNSP. The whole CDR3 is CASSPGYNSPLHF.

In the case of this clone: The CDR3 goes on 3 residues after the read ends, and that part is filled in from the germline J gene. The V gene is TRBV7-2, the J gene TRBJ2-3; the D gene is possibly TRBD2 (7 bases). V gave up 5 bases and J gave up 1 base, with 13 bases separating them. CDR3 length equals 15 residues. Germline assignment: CDR1 SGHTA and CDR2 FQGNSA. This CDR3 reads CASSPLGGGTDTQYF. CDR3 bases read: TGTGCCAGCAGCCCGTTAGGGGGGGGCACAGATACG.